This entry describes one T cell receptor (beta chain). An expansion of CD8+CD57+ cells by flow cytometry had been shown in patients chosen for sequencing. Blood came from patients not yet given any therapy. The data stem from a study of CD8+CD57+ T cells in acquired aplastic anemia. This CDR3 is 12 amino acids long. The V and J ends lost 6 bases and 7 bases respectively, with 12 bases between them. The germline CDR1 and CDR2 sequences are MDHEN and SYDVKM. According to the study, genomic DNA was the template for TCR beta VDJ and CDR3 profiling. TCRdb reprocessed the reads with MiXCR, giving one entry per CDR3 protein. The sample lists some 200,000 distinct CDR3 sequences, 40% to 60% occurring once.

This chain connects TRBV28 to TRBJ1-1, with D uncertain. This sequence originates from a human donor with aplastic anemia. Sequencing was carried out using sorted CD4+, CD8+, or CD8+CD57+ T cells (not recorded which) from PBMCs. In DNA, the CDR3 is TGTGCCAGCAGACGGACGACGGGTGAAGCTTTCTTT. It is translated as CASRRTTGEAFF. The full variable domain, in which reference TRBV28 and TRBJ1-1 provide the parts outside the CDR3, is DVKVTQSSRYLVKRTGEKVFLECVQDMDHENMFWYRQDPGLGLRLIYFSYDVKMKEKGDIPEGYSVSREKKERFSLILESASTNQTSMYLCASRRTTGEAFFGQGTRLTVV.